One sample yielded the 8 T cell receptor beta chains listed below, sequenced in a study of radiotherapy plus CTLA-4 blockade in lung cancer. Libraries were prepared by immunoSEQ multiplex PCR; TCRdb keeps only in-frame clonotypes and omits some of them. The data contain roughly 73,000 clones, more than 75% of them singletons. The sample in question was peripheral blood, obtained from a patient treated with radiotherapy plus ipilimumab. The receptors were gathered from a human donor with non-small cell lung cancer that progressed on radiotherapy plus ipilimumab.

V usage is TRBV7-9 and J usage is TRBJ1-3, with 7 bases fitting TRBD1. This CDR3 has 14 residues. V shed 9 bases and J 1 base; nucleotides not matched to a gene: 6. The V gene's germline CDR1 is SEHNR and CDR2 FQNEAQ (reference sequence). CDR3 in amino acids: CASGTDGSGNTIYF. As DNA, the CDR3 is TGTGCCAGTGGGACAGACGGTTCTGGAAACACCATATATTTT.

The CDR3 loop is CATSDRRQGAEQFF. CDR3 in DNA: TGTGCCACCAGCGATCGGAGACAGGGCGCTGAGCAGTTCTTC. This sequence joins TRBV15 and TRBJ2-1; 7 bases match TRBD1. The germline CDR1 and CDR2 sequences are LNHNV and YYDKDF (reference sequence). The CDR3 spans 14 residues. The J segment lost 9 bases and the V segment lost 5 bases, leaving 10 bases of the junction unmatched.

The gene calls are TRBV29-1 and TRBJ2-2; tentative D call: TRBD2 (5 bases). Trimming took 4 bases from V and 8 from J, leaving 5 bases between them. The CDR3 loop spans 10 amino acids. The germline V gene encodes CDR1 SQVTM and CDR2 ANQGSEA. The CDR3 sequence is CSVGTGELFF. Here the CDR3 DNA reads TGCAGCGTTGGGACTGGGGAGCTGTTTTTT.

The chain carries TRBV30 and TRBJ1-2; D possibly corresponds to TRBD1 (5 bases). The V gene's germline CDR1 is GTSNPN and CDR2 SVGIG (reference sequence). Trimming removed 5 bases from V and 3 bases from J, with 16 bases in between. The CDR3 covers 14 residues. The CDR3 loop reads CAWVAQGIYYGYTF. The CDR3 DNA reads TGTGCCTGGGTGGCCCAGGGTATTTACTATGGCTACACCTTC.

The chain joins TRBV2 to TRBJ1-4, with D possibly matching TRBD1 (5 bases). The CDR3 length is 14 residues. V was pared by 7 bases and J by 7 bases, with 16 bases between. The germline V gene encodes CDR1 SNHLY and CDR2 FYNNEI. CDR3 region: CASKNRSPFEKLFF. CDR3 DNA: TGTGCCAGCAAAAACAGGAGTCCTTTTGAAAAACTGTTTTTT.

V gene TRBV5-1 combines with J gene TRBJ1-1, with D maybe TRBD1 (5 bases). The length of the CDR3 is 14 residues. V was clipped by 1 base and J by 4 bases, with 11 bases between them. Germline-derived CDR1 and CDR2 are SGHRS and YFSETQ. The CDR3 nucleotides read TGCGCCAGCAGCTTGACAGGAGGGCTCACTGAAGCTTTCTTT. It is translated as CASSLTGGLTEAFF.

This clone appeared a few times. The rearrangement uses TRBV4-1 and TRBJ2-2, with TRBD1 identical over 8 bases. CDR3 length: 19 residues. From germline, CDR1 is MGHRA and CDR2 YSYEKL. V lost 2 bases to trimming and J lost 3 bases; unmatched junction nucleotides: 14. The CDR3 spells CASSQPGVRQGWDTGELFF. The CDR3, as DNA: TGCGCCAGCAGCCAACCCGGGGTAAGACAGGGGTGGGACACCGGGGAGCTGTTTTTT.

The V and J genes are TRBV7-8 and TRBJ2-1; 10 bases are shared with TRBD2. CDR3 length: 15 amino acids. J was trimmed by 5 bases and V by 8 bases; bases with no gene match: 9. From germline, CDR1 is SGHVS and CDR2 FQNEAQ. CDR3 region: CASPCGLAENNEQFF. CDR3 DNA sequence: TGTGCCAGCCCCTGCGGACTAGCGGAAAACAATGAGCAGTTCTTC.